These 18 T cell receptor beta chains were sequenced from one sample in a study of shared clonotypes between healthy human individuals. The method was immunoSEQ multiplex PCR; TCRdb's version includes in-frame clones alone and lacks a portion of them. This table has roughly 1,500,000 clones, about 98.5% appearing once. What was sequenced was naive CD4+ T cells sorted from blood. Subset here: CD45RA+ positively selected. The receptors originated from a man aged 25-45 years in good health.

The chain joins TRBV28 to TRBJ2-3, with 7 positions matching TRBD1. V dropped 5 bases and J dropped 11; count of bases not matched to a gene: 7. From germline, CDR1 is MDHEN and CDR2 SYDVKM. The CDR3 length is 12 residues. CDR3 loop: CASSDRVTKQYF. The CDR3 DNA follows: TGTGCCAGCAGTGACAGGGTAACAAAGCAGTATTTT.

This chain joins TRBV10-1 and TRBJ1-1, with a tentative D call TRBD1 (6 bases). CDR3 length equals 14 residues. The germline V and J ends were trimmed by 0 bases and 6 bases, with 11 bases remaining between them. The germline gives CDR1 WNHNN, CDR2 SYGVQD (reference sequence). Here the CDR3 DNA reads TGCGCCAGCAGTGAGTCGTTCGCAGGGGCTGAAGCTTTCTTT. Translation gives CASSESFAGAEAFF.

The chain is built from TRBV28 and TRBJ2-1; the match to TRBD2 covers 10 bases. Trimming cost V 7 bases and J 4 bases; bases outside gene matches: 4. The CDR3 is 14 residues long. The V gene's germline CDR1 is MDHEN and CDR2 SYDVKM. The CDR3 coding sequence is TGTGCCAGCACCCCTAGCGGGAGATACAATGAGCAGTTCTTC. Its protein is CASTPSGRYNEQFF. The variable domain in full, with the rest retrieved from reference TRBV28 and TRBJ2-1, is DVKVTQSSRYLVKRTGEKVFLECVQDMDHENMFWYRQDPGLGLRLIYFSYDVKMKEKGDIPEGYSVSREKKERFSLILESASTNQTSMYLCASTPSGRYNEQFFGPGTRLTVL.

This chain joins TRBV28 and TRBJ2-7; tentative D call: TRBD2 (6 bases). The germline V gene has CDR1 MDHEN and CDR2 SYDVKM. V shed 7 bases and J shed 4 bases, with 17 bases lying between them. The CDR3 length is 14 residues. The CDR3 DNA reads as TGTGCCAGCACGCGGGGACCGGGCGCATACGAGCAGTACTTC. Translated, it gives CASTRGPGAYEQYF.

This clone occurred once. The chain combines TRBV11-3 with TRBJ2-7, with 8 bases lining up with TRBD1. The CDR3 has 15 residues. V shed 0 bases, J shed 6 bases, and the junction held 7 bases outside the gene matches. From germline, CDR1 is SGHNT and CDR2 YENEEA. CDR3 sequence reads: CASSLEPGQGGEQYF. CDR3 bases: TGTGCCAGCAGCTTAGAACCCGGACAGGGAGGCGAGCAGTACTTC. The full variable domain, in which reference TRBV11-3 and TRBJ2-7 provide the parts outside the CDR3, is EAGVVQSPRYKIIEKKQPVAFWCNPISGHNTLYWYLQNLGQGPELLIRYENEEAVDDSQLPKDRFSAERLKGVDSTLKIQPAELGDSAVYLCASSLEPGQGGEQYFGPGTRLTVT.

The CDR3 loop reads CASTASGGSTDTQYF. CDR3 nucleotide sequence: TGTGCCAGCACGGCTAGCGGGGGTAGCACAGATACGCAGTATTTT. The chain uses TRBV6-1 and TRBJ2-3; 10 nucleotides match TRBD2. The CDR3 covers 15 residues. J was trimmed by 0 bases and V by 7 bases; bases with no gene match: 4. CDR1 is MNHNS, CDR2 SASEGT, per germline.

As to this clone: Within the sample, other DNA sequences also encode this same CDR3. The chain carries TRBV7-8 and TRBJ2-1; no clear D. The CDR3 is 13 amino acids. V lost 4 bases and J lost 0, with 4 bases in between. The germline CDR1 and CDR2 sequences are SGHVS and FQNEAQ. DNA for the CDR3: TGTGCCAGCAGCTCAACCTCCTACAATGAGCAGTTCTTC. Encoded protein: CASSSTSYNEQFF.

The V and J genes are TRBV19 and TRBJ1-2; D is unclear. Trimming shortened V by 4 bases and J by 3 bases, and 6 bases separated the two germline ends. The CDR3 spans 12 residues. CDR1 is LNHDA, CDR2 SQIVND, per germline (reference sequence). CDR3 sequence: CASSRKDYGYTF. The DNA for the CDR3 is TGTGCCAGTAGTAGGAAAGACTATGGCTACACCTTC.

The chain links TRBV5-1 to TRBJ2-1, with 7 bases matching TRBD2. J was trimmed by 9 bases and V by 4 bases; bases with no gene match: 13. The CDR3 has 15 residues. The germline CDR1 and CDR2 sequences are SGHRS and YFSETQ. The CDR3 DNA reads TGCGCCAGCAGCCCTTCGTTAGCTAGCGGCACTGAGCAGTTCTTC. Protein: CASSPSLASGTEQFF.

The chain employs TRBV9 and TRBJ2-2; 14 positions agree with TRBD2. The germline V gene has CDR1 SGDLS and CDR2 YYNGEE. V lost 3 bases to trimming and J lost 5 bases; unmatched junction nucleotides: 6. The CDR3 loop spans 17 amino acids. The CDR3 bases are TGTGCCAGCAGCGCGACTAGCGGGAGGGCTGTAACCGGGGAGCTGTTTTTT. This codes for CASSATSGRAVTGELFF.

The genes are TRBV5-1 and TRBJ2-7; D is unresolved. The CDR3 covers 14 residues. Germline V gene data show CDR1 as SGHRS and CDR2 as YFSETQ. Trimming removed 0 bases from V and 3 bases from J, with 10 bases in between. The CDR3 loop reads CASSLESVRYEQYF. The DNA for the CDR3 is TGCGCCAGCAGCTTGGAATCCGTGCGCTACGAGCAGTACTTC.

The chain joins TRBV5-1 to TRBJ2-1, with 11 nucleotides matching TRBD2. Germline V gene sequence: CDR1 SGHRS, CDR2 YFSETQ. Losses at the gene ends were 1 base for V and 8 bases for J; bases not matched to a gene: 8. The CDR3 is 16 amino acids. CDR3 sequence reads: CASSLPATSGSDEQFF. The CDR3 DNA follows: TGCGCCAGCAGCTTGCCAGCTACTAGCGGGAGTGATGAGCAGTTCTTC.

The CDR3, as DNA: TGTGCCAGCAGCCCCAAGATGGGCACTGAAGCTTTCTTT. It yields the protein CASSPKMGTEAFF. The rearrangement links TRBV7-2 to TRBJ1-1; D unresolved. V was shortened by 5 bases and J by 4 bases, with 11 bases between the two germline ends. The germline V gene encodes CDR1 SGHTA and CDR2 FQGNSA. The CDR3 is 13 amino acids.

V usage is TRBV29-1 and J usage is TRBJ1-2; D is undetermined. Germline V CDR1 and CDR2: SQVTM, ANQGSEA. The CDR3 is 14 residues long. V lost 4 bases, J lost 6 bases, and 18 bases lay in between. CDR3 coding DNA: TGCAGCGTTGCTCGGGGAGGGAGGGAAGATGGCTACACCTTC. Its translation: CSVARGGREDGYTF.

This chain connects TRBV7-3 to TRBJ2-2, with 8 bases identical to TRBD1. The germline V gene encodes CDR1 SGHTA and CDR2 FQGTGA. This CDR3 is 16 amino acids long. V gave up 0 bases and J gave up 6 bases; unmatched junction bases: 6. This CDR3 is CASSLTGRGRSGELFF. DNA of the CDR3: TGTGCCAGCAGCTTAACCGGCAGGGGGCGATCCGGGGAGCTGTTTTTT.

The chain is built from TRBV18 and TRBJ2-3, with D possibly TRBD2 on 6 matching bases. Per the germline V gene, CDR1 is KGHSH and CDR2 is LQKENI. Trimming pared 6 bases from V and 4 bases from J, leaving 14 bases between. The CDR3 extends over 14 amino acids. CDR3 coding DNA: TGTGCCAGCTCTTCACTAGCCAAGGCAGATACGCAGTATTTT. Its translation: CASSSLAKADTQYF. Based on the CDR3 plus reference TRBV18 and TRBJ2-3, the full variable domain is NAGVMQNPRHLVRRRGQEARLRCSPMKGHSHVYWYRQLPEEGLKFMVYLQKENIIDESGMPKERFSAEFPKEGPSILRIQQVVRGDSAAYFCASSSLAKADTQYFGPGTRLTVL.

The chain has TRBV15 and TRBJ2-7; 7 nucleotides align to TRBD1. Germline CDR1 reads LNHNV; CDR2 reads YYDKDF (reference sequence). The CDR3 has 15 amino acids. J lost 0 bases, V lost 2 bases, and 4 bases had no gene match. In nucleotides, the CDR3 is TGTGCCACCAGCAGAATACAGGGGAGCTCCTACGAGCAGTACTTC. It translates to CATSRIQGSSYEQYF.

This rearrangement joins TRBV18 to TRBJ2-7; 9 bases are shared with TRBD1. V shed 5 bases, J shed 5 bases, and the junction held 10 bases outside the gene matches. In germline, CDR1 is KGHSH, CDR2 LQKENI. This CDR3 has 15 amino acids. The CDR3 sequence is CASSRTGTGRNEQYF. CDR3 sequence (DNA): TGTGCCAGCTCAAGAACCGGGACAGGGAGGAACGAGCAGTACTTC.